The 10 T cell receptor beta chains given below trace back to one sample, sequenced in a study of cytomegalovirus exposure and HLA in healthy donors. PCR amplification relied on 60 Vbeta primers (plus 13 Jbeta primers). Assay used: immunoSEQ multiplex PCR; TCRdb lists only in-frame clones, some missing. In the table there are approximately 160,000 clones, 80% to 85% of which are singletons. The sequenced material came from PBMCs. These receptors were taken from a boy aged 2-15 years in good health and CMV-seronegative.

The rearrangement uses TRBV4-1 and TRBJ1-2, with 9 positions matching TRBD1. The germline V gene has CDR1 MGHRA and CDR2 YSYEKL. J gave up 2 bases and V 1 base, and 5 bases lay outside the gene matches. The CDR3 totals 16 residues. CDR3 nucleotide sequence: TGCGCCAGCAGCCAAGTACAGGGGGCTTCCAACTATGGCTACACCTTC. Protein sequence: CASSQVQGASNYGYTF.

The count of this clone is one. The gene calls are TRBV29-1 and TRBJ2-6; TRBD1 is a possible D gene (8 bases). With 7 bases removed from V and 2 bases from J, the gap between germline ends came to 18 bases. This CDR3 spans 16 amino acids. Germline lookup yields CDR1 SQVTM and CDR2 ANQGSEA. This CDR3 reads CSALGQGGPGANVLTF. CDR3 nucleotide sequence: TGCAGCGCCCTTGGACAGGGAGGGCCTGGGGCCAACGTCCTGACTTTC.

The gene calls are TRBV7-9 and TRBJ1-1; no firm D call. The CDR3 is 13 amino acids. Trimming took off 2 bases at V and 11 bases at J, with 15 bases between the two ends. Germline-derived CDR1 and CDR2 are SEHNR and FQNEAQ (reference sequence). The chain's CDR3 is CASSLSPGGQAFF. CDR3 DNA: TGTGCCAGCAGCTTAAGTCCCGGAGGGCAGGCTTTCTTT.

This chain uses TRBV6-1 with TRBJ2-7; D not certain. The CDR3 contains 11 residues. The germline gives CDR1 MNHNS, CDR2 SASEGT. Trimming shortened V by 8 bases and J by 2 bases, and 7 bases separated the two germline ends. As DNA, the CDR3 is TGTGCCAGCTACACCCCCTACGAGCAGTACTTC. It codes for CASYTPYEQYF.

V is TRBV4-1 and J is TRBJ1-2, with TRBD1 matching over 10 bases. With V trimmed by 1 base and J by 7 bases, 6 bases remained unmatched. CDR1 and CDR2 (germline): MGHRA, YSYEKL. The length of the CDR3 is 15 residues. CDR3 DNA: TGCGCCAGCAGCCAAGTCCTAGGGACAGGGGTTGGCTACACCTTC. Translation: CASSQVLGTGVGYTF.

CDR3 in DNA: TGTGCCAGCAGCGGGCCCGACAGGGGAGAGACCCAGTACTTC. Its translation: CASSGPDRGETQYF. This sequence joins TRBV13 and TRBJ2-5; 8 bases are shared with TRBD1. The trim removed 5 bases at V and 4 bases at J, leaving 6 bases unmatched. Germline-derived CDR1 and CDR2 are PRHDT and FYEKMQ (reference sequence). There are 14 residues in the CDR3.

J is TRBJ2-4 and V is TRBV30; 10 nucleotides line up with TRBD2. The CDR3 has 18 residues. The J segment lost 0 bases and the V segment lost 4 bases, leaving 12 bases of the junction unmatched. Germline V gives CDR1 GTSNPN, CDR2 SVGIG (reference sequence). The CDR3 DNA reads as TGTGCCTGGACCACACTAGCGGGACTATCTCTAGCCAAAAACATTCAGTACTTC. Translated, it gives CAWTTLAGLSLAKNIQYF.

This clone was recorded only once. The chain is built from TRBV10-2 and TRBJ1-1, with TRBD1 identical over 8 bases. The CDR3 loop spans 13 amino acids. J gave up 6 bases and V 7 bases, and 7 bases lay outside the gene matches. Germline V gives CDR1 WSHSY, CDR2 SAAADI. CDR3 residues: CASTRTGLPEAFF. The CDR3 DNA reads TGCGCCAGCACCCGGACAGGGTTACCTGAAGCTTTCTTT.

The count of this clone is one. The CDR3, as DNA: TGTGCCAGCTCACCAACAGGGGGCGCAAAGGCCACTGAAGCTTTCTTT. It specifies CASSPTGGAKATEAFF. The chain uses TRBV18 and TRBJ1-1, with TRBD1 matching 9 bases. Trimming took 2 bases from V and 4 from J; bases not matched to a gene: 8. Germline V gene lookup returns CDR1 KGHSH and CDR2 LQKENI. The CDR3 spans 16 residues.

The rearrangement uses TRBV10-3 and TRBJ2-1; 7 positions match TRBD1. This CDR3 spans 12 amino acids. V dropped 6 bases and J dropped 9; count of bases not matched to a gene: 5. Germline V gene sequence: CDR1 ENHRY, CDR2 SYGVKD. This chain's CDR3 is CAIRETGREQFF. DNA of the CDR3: TGTGCCATCAGGGAGACAGGGCGTGAGCAGTTCTTC.